What follows are 29 T cell receptor beta chains derived from one specimen sequenced in a study of T cell responses to AZD1222 COVID-19 vaccine. TCRdb keeps only in-frame clones here, not all; method: immunoSEQ multiplex PCR. The sample holds more than 85,000 clones, 91% seen once. The material was peripheral blood, obtained on day 0 of AZD1222 vaccination. The receptors were gathered from an adult in good health.

The chain carries TRBV27 and TRBJ1-6; D ambiguous. The CDR3 is 13 residues long. The V end was cut by 1 base, the J end by 10 bases, with 8 bases between. Germline CDR1 MNHEY, CDR2 SMNVEV (reference sequence). The CDR3 coding sequence is TGTGCCAGCAGTTTATTGGGCTACTCACCCCTCCACTTT. It encodes CASSLLGYSPLHF.

J is TRBJ1-5 and V is TRBV18, with no clear D. Germline V CDR1 and CDR2: KGHSH, LQKENI. V was trimmed by 6 bases and J by 0 bases, leaving 6 bases between them. The CDR3 contains 13 residues. CDR3 nucleotides: TGTGCCAGCTCGCCTAATAGCAATCAGCCCCAGCATTTT. Protein: CASSPNSNQPQHF.

This clone was observed a single time. V and J are TRBV3-1 (or the pseudogene TRBV3-2) and TRBJ2-7, with 9 bases aligning to TRBD1. The CDR3 has 14 residues. Trimming cost V 7 bases and J 6 bases; bases outside gene matches: 10. Germline V gene sequence: CDR1 LGHDT, CDR2 YNNKEL (reference sequence). CDR3 region: CASTPRTGEPEQYF. The CDR3 DNA follows: TGTGCCAGCACGCCCCGGACAGGGGAACCCGAGCAGTACTTC.

The chain combines TRBV4-1 with TRBJ2-7; D unclear. Trimming cost V 0 bases and J 4 bases, with 7 bases left between them. The CDR3 extends over 13 amino acids. Germline loops: CDR1 MGHRA, CDR2 YSYEKL. The CDR3 here is CASSQDESYEQYF. CDR3 DNA sequence: TGCGCCAGCAGCCAAGATGAGTCTTACGAGCAGTACTTC.

The rearrangement joins TRBV6-6 to TRBJ1-1; 10 bases are shared with TRBD1. J gave up 5 bases and V 5 bases, and 8 bases lay outside the gene matches. The V gene's germline CDR1 is MNHNY and CDR2 SVGAGI (reference sequence). CDR3 length: 15 residues. In DNA, the CDR3 is TGTGCCAGCAGTAATTTTGGACAGGGGGGGACTGAAGCTTTCTTT. It encodes CASSNFGQGGTEAFF.

This chain connects TRBV30 to TRBJ2-7; no reliable D call. Trimming shortened V by 2 bases and J by 0 bases, and 11 bases separated the two germline ends. This CDR3 is 14 amino acids long. The germline CDR1 and CDR2 sequences are GTSNPN and SVGIG (reference sequence). The CDR3 DNA reads as TGTGCCTGGAGTCTGGGTGGAAGCTCCTACGAGCAGTACTTC. Its translation is CAWSLGGSSYEQYF.

CDR3 amino acids: CASDLSGGTGRAYEQYF. CDR3 DNA: TGTGCCAGCGACCTCTCGGGGGGAACAGGGAGGGCCTACGAGCAGTACTTC. The chain uses TRBV28 and TRBJ2-7; tentatively, D is TRBD2 (7 bases). V gave up 8 bases and J gave up 2 bases, with 25 bases separating them. The CDR3 length is 17 residues. Per germline, CDR1 MDHEN and CDR2 SYDVKM. Full variable domain (missing parts from reference TRBV28 and TRBJ2-7): DVKVTQSSRYLVKRTGEKVFLECVQDMDHENMFWYRQDPGLGLRLIYFSYDVKMKEKGDIPEGYSVSREKKERFSLILESASTNQTSMYLCASDLSGGTGRAYEQYFGPGTRLTVT.

The chain links TRBV5-4 to TRBJ1-1; D gene unclear. Germline V CDR1 and CDR2: SGHNT, YYREEE (reference sequence). The CDR3 spans 13 residues. With 3 bases removed from V and 4 bases from J, the gap between germline ends came to 10 bases. CDR3 sequence reads: CASSWEVGTEAFF. In DNA form, the CDR3 reads TGTGCCAGCAGCTGGGAGGTGGGCACTGAAGCTTTCTTT.

As DNA, the CDR3 is TGCGCCAGCAGCCACCTGACAGGCAATCAGCCCCAGCATTTT. Its protein product is CASSHLTGNQPQHF. This chain links TRBV4-1 with TRBJ1-5; perhaps TRBD1 as D (5 bases). The CDR3 is 14 residues long. V was pared by 3 bases and J by 2 bases, with 8 bases between. The V gene's germline CDR1 is MGHRA and CDR2 YSYEKL.

This chain connects TRBV7-3 to TRBJ1-3; the D is unclear. V was pared by 5 bases and J by 0 bases, with 8 bases between. Germline V CDR1 and CDR2: SGHTA, FQGTGA. The CDR3 totals 14 residues. The CDR3 DNA reads as TGTGCCAGCAGCCCCCAGGCCTCTGGAAACACCATATATTTT. Amino acids: CASSPQASGNTIYF.

The chain has TRBV25-1 and TRBJ1-5, with D tentatively TRBD1 (6 bases). The length of the CDR3 is 14 residues. In germline, CDR1 is MGHDK, CDR2 SYGVNS. V was trimmed by 10 bases and J by 4 bases, leaving 17 bases between them. This CDR3 reads CATTEGGFNQPQHF. The CDR3 nucleotides are TGTGCCACCACAGAAGGGGGGTTTAATCAGCCCCAGCATTTT.

The CDR3 region is CASSLGTGNQPQHF. CDR3 DNA: TGCGCCAGCAGCTTGGGGACAGGGAATCAGCCCCAGCATTTT. J is TRBJ1-5 and V is TRBV5-1; 8 bases fit TRBD1. CDR3 size: 14 residues. Germline assignment: CDR1 SGHRS and CDR2 YFSETQ. The V segment lost 0 bases and the J segment 4 bases; nucleotides outside the gene matches: 0.

The CDR3 spells CASSRGGEDAGELFF. The DNA of the CDR3 is TGTGCCAGCAGCCGAGGTGGGGAGGACGCCGGGGAGCTGTTTTTT. This sequence joins TRBV7-3 and TRBJ2-2, with D perhaps TRBD2 (6 bases). The CDR3 length is 15 residues. CDR1 is SGHTA and CDR2 is FQGTGA in the germline V gene. Trimming pared 5 bases from V and 6 bases from J, leaving 16 bases between.

The rearrangement joins TRBV12-5 to TRBJ1-2; D perhaps matches TRBD1 (5 bases). This CDR3 region has 16 residues. Trimming cost V 1 base and J 6 bases, with 18 bases left between them. Germline V gene lookup returns CDR1 LGHNT and CDR2 FRNRAP. The CDR3 reads CASGLGPGYSWDGYTF. CDR3 bases: TGTGCTAGTGGTTTGGGGCCAGGGTACTCCTGGGATGGCTACACCTTC. The whole variable domain, filled in from reference TRBV12-5 and TRBJ1-2, reads DARVTQTPRHKVTEMGQEVTMRCQPILGHNTVFWYRQTMMQGLELLAYFRNRAPLDDSGMPKDRFSAEMPDATLATLKIQPSEPRDSAVYFCASGLGPGYSWDGYTFGSGTRLTVV.

The chain has TRBV2 and TRBJ2-2; TRBD1 agrees at 10 bases. The length of the CDR3 is 15 residues. The V segment lost 4 bases and the J segment 4 bases; nucleotides outside the gene matches: 3. Per germline, CDR1 SNHLY and CDR2 FYNNEI. The CDR3 coding sequence is TGTGCCAGCAGTGGACAGGGGGCGCCCACCGGGGAGCTGTTTTTT. Protein sequence: CASSGQGAPTGELFF.

This sequence joins TRBV5-1 and TRBJ2-3; 7 bases fit TRBD2. The CDR3 loop spans 15 amino acids. The ends lost 4 bases at V and 2 bases at J; junction bases unmatched: 7. Germline V gene lookup returns CDR1 SGHRS and CDR2 YFSETQ. The CDR3 DNA reads as TGCGCCAGCAGCCTTAGCGGGTGGTCCACAGATACGCAGTATTTT. It encodes CASSLSGWSTDTQYF.

This chain joins TRBV13 and TRBJ2-7; D gene unclear. Germline-derived CDR1 and CDR2 are PRHDT and FYEKMQ (reference sequence). This CDR3 has 13 residues. Trimming cost V 2 bases and J 3 bases, with 8 bases left between them. This CDR3 is CASSLRWDYEQYF. CDR3 DNA: TGTGCCAGCAGCTTAAGATGGGACTACGAGCAGTACTTC. Looking up the rest from reference TRBV13 and TRBJ2-7 gives the full variable domain: AAGVIQSPRHLIKEKRETATLKCYPIPRHDTVYWYQQGPGQDPQFLISFYEKMQSDKGSIPDRFSAQQFSDYHSELNMSSLELGDSALYFCASSLRWDYEQYFGPGTRLTVT.

The chain links TRBV12-3 or TRBV12-4 to TRBJ1-3; D gene uncertain. Trimming took off 7 bases at V and 4 bases at J, with 8 bases between the two ends. The CDR3 extends over 12 amino acids. The CDR3 reads CASTRRGNTIYF. The CDR3 coding sequence is TGTGCCAGCACTCGCCGAGGAAACACCATATATTTT.

V and J are TRBV5-4 and TRBJ2-5; tentatively, D is TRBD1 or TRBD2 (5 bases each). CDR1 is SGHNT, CDR2 YYREEE, per germline (reference sequence). Trimming stripped 3 bases from V and 1 base from J, with 10 bases between. The CDR3 sequence is 14 residues long. In DNA, the CDR3 is TGTGCCAGCAGCTCGGGGACCACCCAAGAGACCCAGTACTTC. This translates into CASSSGTTQETQYF.

CDR3 DNA: TGTGCCAGCACCTTAAGGGGGTCTGGGGCCAACGTCCTGACTTTC. Encoded protein: CASTLRGSGANVLTF. The rearrangement uses TRBV28 and TRBJ2-6, with D possibly matching TRBD1 (6 bases). Trimming pared 7 bases from V and 1 base from J, leaving 11 bases between. Germline V gene lookup returns CDR1 MDHEN and CDR2 SYDVKM. This CDR3 has 15 amino acids.

This clone was observed a few times. The J gene is TRBJ1-5, the V gene TRBV6-5; D is undetermined. The CDR3 is 13 amino acids. Germline CDR1 reads MNHEY; CDR2 reads SVGAGI. V was cut by 6 bases and J by 5 bases, with 11 bases left in between. CDR3 DNA sequence: TGTGCCAGCAGCCACCAGGAGTATCAGCCCCAGCATTTT. Translating it yields CASSHQEYQPQHF.

The V and J genes are TRBV28 and TRBJ2-7; TRBD2 aligns across 12 bases. CDR3 length: 17 amino acids. Trimming at V came to 5 bases and at J to 1 base, leaving 9 bases not matched to a gene. CDR1 MDHEN and CDR2 SYDVKM come from the germline V gene. The CDR3 region has the DNA TGTGCCAGCAGTCGACTAGCGGGAGTTCTCGTGTCCTACGAGCAGTACTTC. Protein sequence: CASSRLAGVLVSYEQYF.

The rearrangement links TRBV18 to TRBJ1-4; 9 nucleotides line up with TRBD1. Germline lookup yields CDR1 KGHSH and CDR2 LQKENI. V dropped 0 bases and J dropped 8; count of bases not matched to a gene: 4. This CDR3 is built from 15 residues. CDR3 protein: CASSPPGTGKEKLFF. The CDR3 DNA reads TGTGCCAGCTCACCACCTGGGACAGGGAAGGAAAAACTGTTTTTT.

The V and J genes are TRBV7-4 and TRBJ1-5; no clear D. Germline V lookup: CDR1 SGHVT, CDR2 SQSDAQ. Trimming took off 7 bases at V and 1 base at J, with 17 bases between the two ends. The CDR3 extends over 16 amino acids. The CDR3, as DNA: TGTGCCAGCAACCCAAAGGCAGCCTTGAGCAATCAGCCCCAGCATTTT. As protein: CASNPKAALSNQPQHF. Drawing the rest from reference TRBV7-4 and TRBJ1-5, the complete variable domain is GAGVSQSPRYKVAKRGRDVALRCDSISGHVTLYWYRQTLGQGSEVLTYSQSDAQRDKSGRPSGRFSAERPERSVSTLKIQRTEQGDSAVYLCASNPKAALSNQPQHFGDGTRLSIL.

The chain has TRBV7-2 and TRBJ2-7; D is possibly TRBD2 (5 bases). V was trimmed by 4 bases and J by 4 bases, leaving 17 bases between them. The CDR3 sequence is 15 residues long. Germline lookup yields CDR1 SGHTA and CDR2 FQGNSA. DNA for the CDR3: TGTGCCAGCAGCTCGCGGCTTAGCGTAGGTTACGAGCAGTACTTC. It is translated as CASSSRLSVGYEQYF.

This clone was seen a few times. The chain uses TRBV19 and TRBJ1-1, with D hard to call. The CDR3 has 11 residues. The V gene's germline CDR1 is LNHDA and CDR2 SQIVND (reference sequence). The V and J ends lost 8 bases and 4 bases respectively, with 8 bases between them. This chain's CDR3 is CASGKRTEAFF. CDR3 bases: TGTGCCAGTGGCAAACGCACTGAAGCTTTCTTT.

This sequence joins TRBV4-2 and TRBJ2-3; 11 bases align to TRBD2. In germline, CDR1 is LGHNA, CDR2 YNFKEQ. The CDR3 is made up of 16 amino acids. V lost 4 bases, J lost 4 bases, and 7 bases stayed unmatched. The CDR3 DNA sequence: TGTGCCAGCAGCCGAGTAGCGGGGGGGCGGGCAGATACGCAGTATTTT. It specifies CASSRVAGGRADTQYF.

The chain links TRBV19 to TRBJ2-7, with D unclear. Deletions cut 7 bases from V and 2 bases from J, with 21 bases between. The CDR3 covers 16 residues. Germline V lookup: CDR1 LNHDA, CDR2 SQIVND (reference sequence). The CDR3 nucleotides read TGTGCCAGTAACTACGCCTCTTCCGGGTCAACCTACGAGCAGTACTTC. Translating it yields CASNYASSGSTYEQYF.

This chain joins TRBV3-1 (or the pseudogene TRBV3-2) and TRBJ2-6; TRBD1 agrees at 7 bases. From germline, CDR1 is LGHDT and CDR2 YNNKEL (reference sequence). The CDR3 extends over 16 amino acids. V dropped 1 base and J dropped 0; count of bases not matched to a gene: 0. CDR3 in amino acids: CASSQAGGSGANVLTF. The CDR3 nucleotides are TGTGCCAGCAGCCAAGCAGGGGGCTCTGGGGCCAACGTCCTGACTTTC.